This is a list of T cell receptor beta chains from one sample in a study of CD8 T cells in Susac syndrome. MiXCR, applied by TCRdb to the immunoSEQ multiplex PCR reads, yields one record per CDR3 protein. The sample lists a few hundred thousand distinct CDR3 sequences, about 90% occurring once. The sample comprised CD4+ T cells from PBMCs. These receptors originate from a human donor with multiple sclerosis. Both conserved end residues are part of each CDR3. A D gene is named only where the DNA matches it firmly. For some rows the clone size is stated as once, few or many, or as a class when expanded; others skip it.

j_call: TRBJ2-3
d_call: .
v_call: TRBV24-1
clone_size: .
cdr3_nt: TGTGCCACCAGTGACCCAGGCGGGGGCCGGGGAGATACGCAGTATTTT
cdr3_aa: CATSDPGGGRGDTQYF

j_call: TRBJ2-1
d_call: .
v_call: TRBV29-1
clone_size: .
cdr3_nt: TGCAGCGTGCGATGGGGAAATGAGCAGTTCTTC
cdr3_aa: CSVRWGNEQFF

j_call: TRBJ1-2
d_call: .
v_call: TRBV11-2
clone_size: .
cdr3_nt: TGTGCCAGCAGCCTCCTCAATTATGGCTACACCTTC
cdr3_aa: CASSLLNYGYTF

j_call: TRBJ2-3
d_call: .
v_call: TRBV5-4
clone_size: .
cdr3_nt: TGTGCCAGCAGCTCGCAGGGAGATACGCAGTATTTT
cdr3_aa: CASSSQGDTQYF

j_call: TRBJ1-4
d_call: TRBD1
v_call: TRBV5-6
clone_size: .
cdr3_nt: TGTGCCAGCAGCTTCACGACAGGGTTAGAAGCAACTAATGAAAAACTGTTTTTT
cdr3_aa: CASSFTTGLEATNEKLFF

j_call: TRBJ2-7
d_call: TRBD2
v_call: TRBV12-3/TRBV12-4
clone_size: .
cdr3_nt: TGTGCCAGCAGTCCCCAACTAGCGGGAGAGTCCTACGAGCAGTACTTC
cdr3_aa: CASSPQLAGESYEQYF

j_call: TRBJ2-3
d_call: TRBD2
v_call: TRBV20-1
clone_size: once
cdr3_nt: TGCAGTGCTAGAGATCGTGGCGGGGGGATCACAGATACGCAGTATTTT
cdr3_aa: CSARDRGGGITDTQYF

j_call: TRBJ2-2
d_call: .
v_call: TRBV12-3/TRBV12-4
clone_size: .
cdr3_nt: TGTGCCAGCAGTGACCCTGGGACCGTAAACACCGGGGAGCTGTTTTTT
cdr3_aa: CASSDPGTVNTGELFF

j_call: TRBJ2-1
d_call: .
v_call: TRBV19
clone_size: .
cdr3_nt: TGTGCCAGTAGTATAGGGGGCAGCCACTACAATGAGCAGTTCTTC
cdr3_aa: CASSIGGSHYNEQFF

j_call: TRBJ2-1
d_call: TRBD2
v_call: TRBV11-1
clone_size: .
cdr3_nt: TGTGCCAGCAGCCAACCGGCGGGGATGCGGGGTAGCGGGAATACCTACAATGAGCAGTTCTTC
cdr3_aa: CASSQPAGMRGSGNTYNEQFF

j_call: TRBJ1-1
d_call: TRBD1
v_call: TRBV14
clone_size: .
cdr3_nt: TGTGCCAGCAGCCAAGTAACAGGGGAGGGCACTGAAGCTTTCTTT
cdr3_aa: CASSQVTGEGTEAFF

j_call: TRBJ1-5
d_call: .
v_call: TRBV2
clone_size: .
cdr3_nt: TGTGCCAGCAGGCGAGAAGTGAGCAATCAGCCCCAGCATTTT
cdr3_aa: CASRREVSNQPQHF

j_call: TRBJ1-6
d_call: .
v_call: TRBV7-2
clone_size: .
cdr3_nt: TGTGCCAGCAGGCAGGCGCCCCGATATAATTCACCCCTCCACTTT
cdr3_aa: CASRQAPRYNSPLHF

j_call: TRBJ2-3
d_call: .
v_call: TRBV7-9
clone_size: few
cdr3_nt: TGTGCCAGCAGTTCCTCCGGCTCCACAGATACGCAGTATTTT
cdr3_aa: CASSSSGSTDTQYF

j_call: TRBJ2-1
d_call: .
v_call: TRBV4-1
clone_size: once
cdr3_nt: TGCGCCAGCAGCCAGGAACTAGCACGGGAGCAGTTCTTC
cdr3_aa: CASSQELAREQFF

j_call: TRBJ1-5
d_call: .
v_call: TRBV19
clone_size: .
cdr3_nt: TGTGCCAGTAGTATTTTCGCCCTACCCGGTAGCAATCAGCCCCAGCATTTT
cdr3_aa: CASSIFALPGSNQPQHF

j_call: TRBJ2-7
d_call: TRBD2
v_call: TRBV24-1
clone_size: .
cdr3_nt: TGTGCCACCAGTTTGTGGGAGGGCACCCCCTACGAGCAGTACTTC
cdr3_aa: CATSLWEGTPYEQYF

j_call: TRBJ2-5
d_call: .
v_call: TRBV11-2
clone_size: few
cdr3_nt: TGTGCCAGCAGTAGAGCCGAGACCCAGTACTTC
cdr3_aa: CASSRAETQYF

j_call: TRBJ2-7
d_call: TRBD1
v_call: TRBV12-5
clone_size: .
cdr3_nt: TGTGCTAGTGGTTTGTCGAACAGGGGATGGGGTTCCTACGAGCAGTACTTC
cdr3_aa: CASGLSNRGWGSYEQYF

j_call: TRBJ1-1
d_call: .
v_call: TRBV19
clone_size: .
cdr3_nt: TGTGCCAGTAGTATCAGTGCAGGGACGAACACTGAAGCTTTCTTT
cdr3_aa: CASSISAGTNTEAFF

j_call: TRBJ1-2
d_call: .
v_call: TRBV5-6
clone_size: .
cdr3_nt: .
cdr3_aa: CASSLPGVGGGTF

j_call: TRBJ1-1
d_call: .
v_call: TRBV19
clone_size: once
cdr3_nt: TGTGCCAGTAGTATACCAGGGAGAGTCACTGAAGCTTTCTTT
cdr3_aa: CASSIPGRVTEAFF

j_call: TRBJ2-3
d_call: .
v_call: TRBV7-3
clone_size: once
cdr3_nt: TGTGCCACCGGGGCTGACTACACAGATACGCAGTATTTT
cdr3_aa: CATGADYTDTQYF

j_call: TRBJ2-1
d_call: .
v_call: TRBV4-1
clone_size: .
cdr3_nt: TGCGCCAGCAGCCAAGAACGAATGGAGCAGTTCTTC
cdr3_aa: CASSQERMEQFF

j_call: TRBJ2-7
d_call: .
v_call: TRBV6-6
clone_size: few
cdr3_nt: TGTGCCAGCAGTTACGAGAGGGATAGCTCCTACGAGCAGTACTTC
cdr3_aa: CASSYERDSSYEQYF

j_call: TRBJ1-2
d_call: .
v_call: TRBV7-3
clone_size: .
cdr3_nt: TGTGCCAGCAGCTTAAACCCACAGGGCGATGGCTACACCTTC
cdr3_aa: CASSLNPQGDGYTF

j_call: TRBJ2-3
d_call: TRBD1
v_call: TRBV25-1
clone_size: .
cdr3_nt: TGTGCCAGCAGTGACCCCGGGACAGGGATATCCACAGATACGCAGTATTTT
cdr3_aa: CASSDPGTGISTDTQYF

j_call: TRBJ2-5
d_call: TRBD2
v_call: TRBV3-1
clone_size: .
cdr3_nt: TGTGCCAGCAGCCAAGGCGGGGGGGCTGAGACCCAGTACTTC
cdr3_aa: CASSQGGGAETQYF

j_call: TRBJ1-1
d_call: .
v_call: TRBV7-2
clone_size: .
cdr3_nt: TGTGCCAGCAGCCGCACAGGGATCAACACTGAAGCTTTCTTT
cdr3_aa: CASSRTGINTEAFF

j_call: TRBJ1-2
d_call: TRBD1
v_call: TRBV6-5
clone_size: .
cdr3_nt: TGTGCCAGCAGACTAACCGGGACAGGGAGGGGAGGCTACACCTTC
cdr3_aa: CASRLTGTGRGGYTF

j_call: TRBJ1-5
d_call: .
v_call: TRBV12-3/TRBV12-4
clone_size: once
cdr3_nt: TGTGCCAGCAGATTGACGGATTATCAGCCCCAGCATTTT
cdr3_aa: CASRLTDYQPQHF

j_call: TRBJ1-4
d_call: .
v_call: TRBV6-5
clone_size: .
cdr3_nt: TGTGCCAGCAGTTACGGCAGGTGGAATGAAAAACTGTTTTTT
cdr3_aa: CASSYGRWNEKLFF

j_call: TRBJ2-3
d_call: TRBD1
v_call: TRBV6-1
clone_size: .
cdr3_nt: TGTGCCAGCAGTGAAGTTGGGACAGGTCCCTATACGCAGTATTTT
cdr3_aa: CASSEVGTGPYTQYF

j_call: TRBJ2-5
d_call: TRBD1
v_call: TRBV19
clone_size: .
cdr3_nt: TGTGCCAGTAGTATAGGGCGGACAGGTCAGACCCAGTACTTC
cdr3_aa: CASSIGRTGQTQYF

j_call: TRBJ2-1
d_call: .
v_call: TRBV7-3
clone_size: .
cdr3_nt: TGTGCCAGCAGCTTAAATGGGCGGGAGCAGTTCTTC
cdr3_aa: CASSLNGREQFF

j_call: TRBJ2-3
d_call: TRBD2
v_call: TRBV19
clone_size: .
cdr3_nt: TGTGCCAGTAGTCCCCGTAGCGGGAGTCTCCCAGATACGCAGTATTTT
cdr3_aa: CASSPRSGSLPDTQYF

j_call: TRBJ2-7
d_call: .
v_call: TRBV3-1
clone_size: .
cdr3_nt: TGTGCCAGCAGTTGGGGGTTCTCTGGCGAGCAGTACTTC
cdr3_aa: CASSWGFSGEQYF

j_call: TRBJ2-7
d_call: .
v_call: TRBV5-1
clone_size: .
cdr3_nt: TGCGCCAGCAGCTCCACATCCGAAGGACTAAGGTCTTACGAGCAGTACTTC
cdr3_aa: CASSSTSEGLRSYEQYF

j_call: TRBJ2-5
d_call: TRBD1
v_call: TRBV18
clone_size: .
cdr3_nt: TGTGCCAGCTCACAAACCGCGATAGGACAGGGGAAGGAGACCCAGTACTTC
cdr3_aa: CASSQTAIGQGKETQYF

j_call: TRBJ2-1
d_call: .
v_call: TRBV12-3/TRBV12-4
clone_size: few
cdr3_nt: TGTGCCAGCAGTTTATTAGCCTACAATGAGCAGTTCTTC
cdr3_aa: CASSLLAYNEQFF

j_call: TRBJ1-2
d_call: .
v_call: TRBV11-3
clone_size: .
cdr3_nt: TGTGCCAGCAGCTTAGGTAGGGCGTCGGTATCGGGCTACACCTTC
cdr3_aa: CASSLGRASVSGYTF

j_call: TRBJ1-2
d_call: TRBD1
v_call: TRBV6-1
clone_size: .
cdr3_nt: TGTGCCAGCAGTAGCAACAGGGGTGCTTCTGGCTACACCTTC
cdr3_aa: CASSSNRGASGYTF

j_call: TRBJ2-7
d_call: .
v_call: TRBV19
clone_size: once
cdr3_nt: TGTGCCAGTAGTTACCACGCTGGCGAGCAGTACTTC
cdr3_aa: CASSYHAGEQYF

j_call: TRBJ2-3
d_call: TRBD2
v_call: TRBV5-1
clone_size: .
cdr3_nt: TGCGCCAGCAGATTCCTAGCGGGGGGCACAGATACGCAGTATTTT
cdr3_aa: CASRFLAGGTDTQYF

j_call: TRBJ1-2
d_call: .
v_call: TRBV29-1
clone_size: .
cdr3_nt: TGCAGCGTTGAAGTTGTGAAGATAGCTGTAGGAAGTGGCTACACCTTC
cdr3_aa: CSVEVVKIAVGSGYTF

j_call: TRBJ1-2
d_call: .
v_call: TRBV6-6
clone_size: .
cdr3_nt: TGTGCCAGCAGCCTTACGAGTCGGGGGACCCTCTATGGCTACACCTTC
cdr3_aa: CASSLTSRGTLYGYTF

j_call: TRBJ1-1
d_call: .
v_call: TRBV6-2/TRBV6-3
clone_size: .
cdr3_nt: TGTGCCAGCACCCAAATCCTACCGACAGGACCTGAAGCTTTCTTT
cdr3_aa: CASTQILPTGPEAFF

j_call: TRBJ2-1
d_call: TRBD2
v_call: TRBV11-3
clone_size: .
cdr3_nt: TGTGCCAGCAGTCCCGCGGGGGGGCCCGTTGAGCAGTTCTTC
cdr3_aa: CASSPAGGPVEQFF

j_call: TRBJ1-2
d_call: .
v_call: TRBV19
clone_size: .
cdr3_nt: TGTGCCAGTAGTATTAGTAGGGATTATAACTATGGCTACACCTTC
cdr3_aa: CASSISRDYNYGYTF

j_call: TRBJ1-1
d_call: .
v_call: TRBV2
clone_size: .
cdr3_nt: TGTGCCAGCAGAGGTAGCGTTCAGGGTAGAACTGAAGCTTTCTTT
cdr3_aa: CASRGSVQGRTEAFF

j_call: TRBJ2-5
d_call: .
v_call: TRBV12-3/TRBV12-4
clone_size: .
cdr3_nt: TGTGCCAGCCTCCAGTCGGGAGCGGGAGAGACCCAGTACTTC
cdr3_aa: CASLQSGAGETQYF